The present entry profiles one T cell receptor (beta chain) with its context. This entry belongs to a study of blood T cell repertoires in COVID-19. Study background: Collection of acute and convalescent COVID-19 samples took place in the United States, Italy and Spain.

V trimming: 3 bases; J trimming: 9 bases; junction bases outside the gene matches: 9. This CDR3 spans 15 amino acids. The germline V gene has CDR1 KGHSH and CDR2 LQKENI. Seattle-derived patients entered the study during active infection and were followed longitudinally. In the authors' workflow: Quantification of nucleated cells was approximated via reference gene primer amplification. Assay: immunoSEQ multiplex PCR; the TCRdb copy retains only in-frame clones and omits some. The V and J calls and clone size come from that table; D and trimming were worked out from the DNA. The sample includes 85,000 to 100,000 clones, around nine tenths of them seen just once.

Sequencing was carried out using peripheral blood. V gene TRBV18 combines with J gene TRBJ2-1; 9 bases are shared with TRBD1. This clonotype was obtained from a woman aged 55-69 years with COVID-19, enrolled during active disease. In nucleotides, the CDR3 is TGTGCCAGCTCACCGCCCGGGACAGGGATGTCTGAGCAGTTCTTC. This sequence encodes CASSPPGTGMSEQFF.